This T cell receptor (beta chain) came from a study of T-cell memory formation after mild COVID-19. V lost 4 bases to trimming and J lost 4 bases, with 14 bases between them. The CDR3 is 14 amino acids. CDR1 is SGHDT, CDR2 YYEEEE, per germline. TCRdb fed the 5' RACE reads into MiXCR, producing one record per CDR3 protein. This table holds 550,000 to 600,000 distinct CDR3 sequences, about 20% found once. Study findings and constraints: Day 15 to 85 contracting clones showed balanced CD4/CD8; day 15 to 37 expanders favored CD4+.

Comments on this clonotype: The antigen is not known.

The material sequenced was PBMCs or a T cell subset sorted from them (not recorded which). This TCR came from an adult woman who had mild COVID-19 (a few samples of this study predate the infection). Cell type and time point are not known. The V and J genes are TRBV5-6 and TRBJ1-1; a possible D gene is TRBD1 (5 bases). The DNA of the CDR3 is TGTGCCAGCAGCCCTTACAGTGGGGCCACTGAAGCTTTCTTT. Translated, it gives CASSPYSGATEAFF.